This entry concerns a single T cell receptor (beta chain). The antigen remains undetermined. Whole blood was used without fractionation, so all unsorted peripheral T cells were included. The data stem from a study of HIV-infected patients and healthy controls. Study-level results: HIV-associated CDR3 frequencies dropped significantly during therapy; CMV-associated ones, mostly rising, changed nonsignificantly. Size-matched repertoire data failed to replicate the apparent Gini index recovery after therapy in HIV-infected patients.

cDNA was made from about 500 ng RNA using alpha and beta constant primers. Using multiplexing indices, alpha and beta chain libraries were generated apart by chain-specific third strand synthesis. A single record per CDR3 protein comes from TCRdb applying MiXCR to the 5' RACE reads. The table includes about 15,000 distinct CDR3 sequences, approximately 7% detected once. Sequencing input: blood. The clonotype comes from an adult in good health.

The DNA for the CDR3 is TGTGCCAGCAGGCTAGCGGAGAGCTCCTACAATGAGCAGTTCTTC. As protein: CASRLAESSYNEQFF. This chain joins TRBV5-4 and TRBJ2-1, with 7 bases aligning to TRBD2. CDR3 length equals 15 residues. The germline V gene encodes CDR1 SGHNT and CDR2 YYREEE (reference sequence). Unmatched junction bases numbered 5, after V lost 5 bases and J lost 0 bases.